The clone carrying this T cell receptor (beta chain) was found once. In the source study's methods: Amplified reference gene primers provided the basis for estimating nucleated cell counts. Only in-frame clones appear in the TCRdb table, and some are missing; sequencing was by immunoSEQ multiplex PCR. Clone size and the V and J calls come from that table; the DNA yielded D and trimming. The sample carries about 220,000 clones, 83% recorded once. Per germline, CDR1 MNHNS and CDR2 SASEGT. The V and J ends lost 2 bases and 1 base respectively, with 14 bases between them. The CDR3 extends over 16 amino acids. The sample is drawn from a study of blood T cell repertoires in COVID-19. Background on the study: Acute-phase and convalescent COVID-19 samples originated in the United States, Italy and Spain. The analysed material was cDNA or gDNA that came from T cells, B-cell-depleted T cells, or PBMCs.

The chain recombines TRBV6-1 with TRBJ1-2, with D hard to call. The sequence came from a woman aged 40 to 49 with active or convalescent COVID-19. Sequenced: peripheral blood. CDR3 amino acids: CASSELRGLLNYGYTF. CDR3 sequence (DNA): TGTGCCAGCAGTGAACTGAGAGGCCTCCTTAACTATGGCTACACCTTC.